This T cell receptor beta chain was identified in a study of T cells in Graves' hyperthyroidism and ophthalmopathy. Researchers amplified the TCR beta CDR3 regions from RNA transcripts. TCR CDR3 underwent first-round RT-PCR with the HTBI primer set. TCRdb re-called the multiplex PCR reads with MiXCR, one entry per CDR3 protein. The sample has under 400,000 distinct CDR3 sequences, about a sixth seen once. Overall study results and limits: Among thyroid clonotypes expanded above 0.001, most also appeared in blood. A model built on 13 V-J features separated ophthalmopathy from stable hyperthyroidism.

V gave up 6 bases and J gave up 7 bases, with 10 bases separating them. The CDR3 extends over 11 amino acids. Germline V gene data show CDR1 as MNHEY and CDR2 as SVGEGT. This clonotype was seen repeatedly, ten times or more. Its matching antigen is unknown. Sequencing used blood. This TCR derives from a woman between 40 and 55 years old with Graves' ophthalmopathy. The chain is built from TRBV6-2 or TRBV6-3 and TRBJ2-7, with no clear D. The CDR3 sequence is CASRSGPEQYF. The CDR3 nucleotides are TGTGCCAGCAGATCTGGACCAGAGCAGTACTTC.